Shown below are 25 T cell receptor beta chains from a single sample sequenced in a study of T cells expressing NK-cell markers. TCRdb reworked the 5' RACE reads into one entry per CDR3 protein, no DNA. The listing records 300,000 to 450,000 distinct CDR3 sequences. The sample comprised blood T cells: a sorted CD56 or NKG2C T cell subset, CD4+ or CD8+ T cells, or bulk PBMC T cells (not recorded which). Receptors originate from a man aged 18-70 years in good health.

V and J are TRBV6-5 and TRBJ2-3; TCRdb gives TRBD1 as the D gene, but with no DNA this cannot be confirmed. The CDR3 spans 16 residues. CDR1 is MNHEY, CDR2 SVGAGI, per germline. The CDR3 reads CASSFKGQFSTDTQYF.

This chain connects TRBV7-9 to TRBJ2-2; the TRBD2 assignment by TCRdb is unverifiable without DNA. This CDR3 has 15 residues. In germline, CDR1 is SEHNR, CDR2 FQNEAQ (reference sequence). CDR3 amino acids: CASRPSGTNTGELFF.

The V and J genes are TRBV19 and TRBJ2-7; the D call of TRBD1 rests on TCRdb alone, since no DNA is present to check it. This CDR3 has 15 amino acids. Germline CDR1 LNHDA, CDR2 SQIVND (reference sequence). CDR3 residues: CASSIAGTGPYEQYF.

The rearrangement uses TRBV18 and TRBJ2-5; the TCRdb D gene call, TRBD1, has no DNA to confirm it. This CDR3 has 12 amino acids. Germline assignment: CDR1 KGHSH and CDR2 LQKENI. This chain's CDR3 is CATGENQETQYF. Combining the CDR3 with reference TRBV18 and TRBJ2-5 gives the whole variable domain NAGVMQNPRHLVRRRGQEARLRCSPMKGHSHVYWYRQLPEEGLKFMVYLQKENIIDESGMPKERFSAEFPKEGPSILRIQQVVRGDSAAYFCATGENQETQYFGPGTRLLVL.

The rearrangement uses TRBV7-2 and TRBJ2-6; TCRdb indicates TRBD1, and absent DNA this call remains unverified. CDR1 and CDR2 (germline): SGHTA, FQGNSA. The CDR3 loop spans 14 amino acids. The CDR3 is CASKSGGGANVLTF.

The chain is built from TRBV7-2 and TRBJ2-4. This CDR3 region has 15 residues. The germline CDR1 and CDR2 sequences are SGHTA and FQGNSA. The CDR3 is CASSPSASGKNIQYF.

The chain is built from TRBV20-1 and TRBJ2-5; TCRdb's D gene call, TRBD2, goes unchecked for lack of DNA. CDR1 and CDR2 from the germline V gene are DFQATT and SNEGSKA (reference sequence). This CDR3 comprises 15 residues. The CDR3 loop is CSAGSRGLIQETQYF.

The gene calls are TRBV6-5 and TRBJ2-3; TCRdb selects TRBD2, and the lack of DNA leaves this call unchecked. CDR1 is MNHEY, CDR2 SVGAGI, per germline. This CDR3 has 16 residues. CDR3 region: CASSSRPLATLDTQYF.

The chain's CDR3 is CASSDRGRGQFF. The chain uses TRBV3-1 and TRBJ2-1; TCRdb calls TRBD1, which cannot be checked without DNA. There are 12 residues in the CDR3. Per germline, CDR1 LGHDT and CDR2 YNNKEL (reference sequence).

The chain employs TRBV20-1 and TRBJ2-7; with no DNA, the TCRdb D assignment of TRBD2 cannot be verified. The CDR3 has 16 amino acids. Germline loops: CDR1 DFQATT, CDR2 SNEGSKA (reference sequence). The CDR3 loop reads CSARDTGGAKRYEQYF.

The chain uses TRBV2 and TRBJ2-3; TCRdb's D gene call, TRBD2, goes unchecked for lack of DNA. Per the germline V gene, CDR1 is SNHLY and CDR2 is FYNNEI. CDR3 length: 12 residues. CDR3 protein: CASGGDGNTQYF.

This chain uses TRBV6-1 with TRBJ1-1; TCRdb designates TRBD1, a call that cannot be tested without DNA. In germline, CDR1 is MNHNS, CDR2 SASEGT. CDR3 size: 15 residues. This CDR3 is CASSSPGLLGTEAFF.

This chain joins TRBV6-1 and TRBJ1-2; checking the TCRdb D call of TRBD1 is not possible without DNA. The CDR3 length is 16 residues. The V gene's germline CDR1 is MNHNS and CDR2 SASEGT. CDR3 region: CASRRLQGVGDYGYTF.

The rearrangement joins TRBV29-1 to TRBJ1-2. The germline V gene encodes CDR1 SQVTM and CDR2 ANQGSEA. The CDR3 is 12 residues long. This CDR3 reads CSVRLSNYGYTF.

The J gene is TRBJ1-1, the V gene TRBV20-1; TCRdb indicates TRBD1, and absent DNA this call remains unverified. Germline lookup yields CDR1 DFQATT and CDR2 SNEGSKA (reference sequence). This CDR3 has 12 amino acids. The CDR3 loop is CSAAAGSTEAFF.

This sequence joins TRBV20-1 and TRBJ2-1. The CDR3 is 15 residues long. The germline gives CDR1 DFQATT, CDR2 SNEGSKA (reference sequence). CDR3 region: CSARASAGSYNEQFF.

The V call is TRBV27, the J call TRBJ2-6. CDR1 MNHEY and CDR2 SMNVEV come from the germline V gene (reference sequence). The CDR3 extends over 17 amino acids. The CDR3 region is CASSSRHLPTGANVLTF.

The chain recombines TRBV11-2 with TRBJ2-2; without DNA, the TCRdb call of TRBD1 cannot be checked. The CDR3 length is 16 residues. CDR1 is SGHAT, CDR2 FQNNGV, per germline. The chain's CDR3 is CASSPPQGASTGELFF. Using reference TRBV11-2 and TRBJ2-2 for the parts outside the CDR3, the full variable domain is EAGVAQSPRYKIIEKRQSVAFWCNPISGHATLYWYQQILGQGPKLLIQFQNNGVVDDSQLPKDRFSAERLKGVDSTLKIQPAKLEDSAVYLCASSPPQGASTGELFFGEGSRLTVL.

The rearrangement links TRBV20-1 to TRBJ1-4. The CDR3 contains 14 residues. Germline values: CDR1 DFQATT, CDR2 SNEGSKA (reference sequence). Here the CDR3 reads CSAILTAGGEKLFF.

V and J are TRBV5-6 and TRBJ2-7. Looked up from germline, CDR1 is SGHDT and CDR2 is YYEEEE. This CDR3 has 15 residues. The CDR3 loop is CASSFRLVKLYEQYF.

The J gene is TRBJ1-2, the V gene TRBV3-1. The CDR3 is 12 residues long. Germline lookup yields CDR1 LGHDT and CDR2 YNNKEL (reference sequence). CDR3 sequence reads: CASSRSGYGYTF. Based on the CDR3 plus reference TRBV3-1 and TRBJ1-2, the full variable domain is DTAVSQTPKYLVTQMGNDKSIKCEQNLGHDTMYWYKQDSKKFLKIMFSYNNKELIINETVPNRFSPKSPDKAHLNLHINSLELGDSAVYFCASSRSGYGYTFGSGTRLTVV.

V usage is TRBV27 and J usage is TRBJ1-5. This CDR3 contains 16 residues. Germline V lookup: CDR1 MNHEY, CDR2 SMNVEV (reference sequence). The CDR3 loop reads CASSRLAGRGNQPQHF.

This sequence joins TRBV6-1 and TRBJ2-2; TCRdb calls TRBD2, which cannot be checked without DNA. CDR3 length: 16 amino acids. Looked up from germline, CDR1 is MNHNS and CDR2 is SASEGT. The CDR3 protein is CASSEWAALNTGELFF.

The CDR3 sequence: CASSPPVTGELFF. This rearrangement joins TRBV6-1 to TRBJ2-2; as DNA is missing, the TRBD2 call by TCRdb cannot be tested. CDR3 size: 13 residues. Per the germline V gene, CDR1 is MNHNS and CDR2 is SASEGT.

The V and J genes are TRBV20-1 and TRBJ2-7; TCRdb indicates TRBD1, and absent DNA this call remains unverified. The germline V gene encodes CDR1 DFQATT and CDR2 SNEGSKA (reference sequence). The CDR3 runs to 12 residues. The CDR3 protein is CSASFRDSEQYF.